This TCR beta chain was recovered during a study of Graves' ophthalmopathy and Graves' hyperthyroidism (dated by TCRdb to 2017 to 2018). In the study overall: Peripheral blood was collected at initial diagnosis, before any treatment. In total, 135 blood samples were TCR-sequenced: roughly 45 ophthalmopathy, approximately 80 hyperthyroidism and around 17 hyperthyroidism-to-ophthalmopathy patients. An independent validation cohort comprised some 19 hyperthyroidism patients and some 16 patients who later progressed from hyperthyroidism to ophthalmopathy. After sampling, hyperthyroidism patients received methimazole starting at 30 mg daily, and ophthalmopathy patients received high-dose intravenous methylprednisolone. To explore V-J signatures that distinguish ophthalmopathy from hyperthyroidism, a discovery set of around 100 patients was enrolled, made up of 40 to 45 with ophthalmopathy and roughly 55 with stable hyperthyroidism. The study used TCR beta repertoire signatures to distinguish Graves' ophthalmopathy from Graves' hyperthyroidism and to predict progression to ophthalmopathy. In more than five hyperthyroidism patients, the T-cell repertoires found in thyroid tissue were compared with those found in blood.

What the work shows at the level of the full study, not this receptor alone: In validation, the model predicted ophthalmopathy progression with roughly 68% sensitivity and around 72% specificity; 12 predicted patients were CT-confirmed with GO in a median of approximately 6.5 months. Sample size was not predetermined statistically, and investigators were not blinded to group allocation. Ophthalmopathy was separated from stable hyperthyroidism by the 13-signature model with more than 85% sensitivity and approximately 84% specificity in cross-validation and with 80%/75% in the test set. Most expanded thyroid clonotypes with frequency above 0.001 were also detected in blood, suggesting blood repertoires may reflect the thyroid immune response.

In regard to this clonotype: This receptor's antigen is unknown. No base quality information exists; no much larger clone differs at one position.

For repertoire sequencing, the TCR beta CDR3 regions were amplified from RNA transcripts. The first round of RT-PCR was done with HTBI primers and the Qiagen OneStep RT-PCR kit, and was followed by a second round of multiplex PCR, then size selection and purification. Sequencing of the libraries was carried out on an Illumina HiSeq2000 in paired-end mode with 100 bp reads. The original pipeline was this. SOAPnuke was used to process the reads, throwing out any read that had adapters, had uncalled bases, had a mean Phred below 15, or lacked an exact constant-primer or identifier match. COPE v1.2.5 was used to merge high-quality paired reads. Each unique nucleotide sequence was defined as a clonotype, and clonotypes were aligned to IMGT TRB V, D and J references with MiTCR v1.1. The analysis was limited to V-J combinations with a frequency above 0.0001, which together covered approximately 99% of repertoires. For each V-J combination, a TCR clonal expansion and chaos score was defined as the ratio of F50 clonal expansion to chaos observed in the TCRdist matrix. Welch's t-statistics and random forest were used to reduce features to about 13 V-J combinations, which were fed into a naive Bayes classifier. The Morisita-Horn index was used to measure how similar the thyroid and blood repertoires were. TCRdb trimmed public reads at Q25 via fastp, called clones via MiXCR and kept in-frame beta chains. Identical CDR3 protein sequences are pooled into one entry, listed with their most common genes and DNA. V and J calls and clone size were set by TCRdb, not the authors. This sample comprises hundreds of thousands of distinct CDR3 sequences, about two fifths of them detected only once. The top ten clones comprise 3.3% of the sample.

The germline V gene (reference sequence) gives CDR1 as SEHNR and CDR2 as FQNEAQ. Spanning cysteine to phenylalanine, the CDR3 consists of 14 amino acids. CDR3 DNA is the only sequence kept; it has 42 bases, read in frame from the first base. Germline trimming: 5 bases from V, 11 bases from J; junction bases outside gene matches: 11. Patients with ophthalmopathy had moderately to severely active disease, with a Clinical Activity Score of 3 or more, a NOSPECS grade of 4 or more, and a disease duration of less than 3 months. Anyone with other autoimmune diseases, uncontrolled infections, pregnancy or lactation was excluded from the study. Clinical symptoms, serum thyroxine, TRAb, thyroid ultrasound and orbital computed tomography formed the basis of the diagnosis. Using Ficoll-Paque density gradient centrifugation, PBMCs were isolated from 8.5 to 10 ml of fresh peripheral blood. Total RNA was extracted with Trizol reagent and quality-checked on an Agilent 2100 Bioanalyzer.

The rearrangement joined TRBV7-9 to TRBJ2-2, with 7 bases matching TRBD1. The sequenced sample consisted of peripheral blood. The clonotype originates from an adult man with Graves' ophthalmopathy. At the DNA level, the sequence is TGTGCCAGCAGCGTAGGGGGCCAGCCCAATGAGCTGTTTTTT. This sequence encodes CASSVGGQPNELFF.